A selection of T cell receptor beta chains follows, all from one sample in a study of blood T cell repertoires in COVID-19. Generated by immunoSEQ multiplex PCR, the TCRdb table keeps only in-frame clones and is missing some. The data show around 130,000 clones, 88% seen once. Sequenced material: peripheral blood. The receptors here all came from a man between 65 and 80 years old with active COVID-19. The CDR3 runs from the conserved cysteine through the conserved F or W. A D gene is named only where the DNA matches it firmly. Clone size, where shown, is once, few, many, or a class for clones that have expanded.

d_call	clone_size	v_call	j_call	cdr3_nt	cdr3_aa
.	.	TRBV5-4	TRBJ1-4	TGTGCCAGCAGCTCCCCGGACAGTCCAACTAATGAAAAACTGTTTTTT	CASSSPDSPTNEKLFF
.	.	TRBV5-5	TRBJ1-5	TGTGCCAGCAGCCTCGGACAGCGGAATAGCAATCAGCCCCAGCATTTT	CASSLGQRNSNQPQHF
.	.	TRBV20-1	TRBJ2-2	TGCAGTGCGTCACTAGACCGGGAGCTGTTTTTT	CSASLDRELFF
TRBD1	.	TRBV28	TRBJ1-5	TGTGCCAGCCTAATAGGGACAGGGAATCAGCCCCAGCATTTT	CASLIGTGNQPQHF
TRBD2	.	TRBV10-3	TRBJ2-2	TGTGCCATAGGAGCAGCGGGAGGGACCGGGGAGCTGTTTTTT	CAIGAAGGTGELFF
TRBD2	.	TRBV7-2	TRBJ2-7	TGTGCCAGCAGCTTAGCTGGTAGCGGGAGTTGGTACGAGCAGTACTTC	CASSLAGSGSWYEQYF
TRBD2	.	TRBV4-1	TRBJ2-5	TGCGCCAGCAGCCAAGAGAAGGCGCGGGAGCGAAGGCAGACCCAGTACTTC	CASSQEKARERRQTQYF
.	.	TRBV2	TRBJ2-4	TGTGCCAGCTGTCGATCGGACATTCAGTACTTC	CASCRSDIQYF
TRBD1	.	TRBV28	TRBJ1-5	TGTGCCAGCAGGTACAGGGGTCAGCCCCAGCATTTT	CASRYRGQPQHF
.	.	TRBV5-1	TRBJ2-1	TGCGCCAGCAGCCCCGCGGAGGGATACTACAATGAGCAGTTCTTC	CASSPAEGYYNEQFF
.	.	TRBV9	TRBJ2-5	TGTGCCAGCAGCGCCTCAGGGCTGGGCGGCCAAGAGACCCAGTACTTC	CASSASGLGGQETQYF
.	once	TRBV29-1	TRBJ1-5	TGCAGCGTACAGGAGAATAGCAATCAGCCCCAGCATTTT	CSVQENSNQPQHF
TRBD1	.	TRBV7-9	TRBJ1-4	TGTGCCAGCAGCTTGGGAGACAGGGGGCGCGGTAATGAAAAACTGTTTTTT	CASSLGDRGRGNEKLFF
.	.	TRBV19	TRBJ1-5	TGTGCCAGTAAAACTCCGGGACCCCCGCCGGGGGGTAGCAATCAGCCCCAGCATTTT	CASKTPGPPPGGSNQPQHF
TRBD1	.	TRBV7-9	TRBJ2-7	TGTGCCAGCAGCTTGAGACAGGGTATGAACGAGCAGTACTTC	CASSLRQGMNEQYF
.	.	TRBV24-1	TRBJ2-3	TGTGCCACCAGTGACCCGAGCACAGATACGCAGTATTTT	CATSDPSTDTQYF
TRBD2	.	TRBV7-3	TRBJ2-1	TGTGCCAGCAGCTTAGGTATTCTAGCGGGAGGGCTCAGCTCCTACAATGAGCAGTTCTTC	CASSLGILAGGLSSYNEQFF
.	few	TRBV28	TRBJ1-1	TGTGCCAGCAGTTTTACAGTGCCGATCTTCGCTTTCTTT	CASSFTVPIFAFF
.	once	TRBV6-5	TRBJ2-7	TGTGCCAGCAGTTACCGCGACACTTACGAGCAGTACTTC	CASSYRDTYEQYF
TRBD2	.	TRBV5-4	TRBJ2-5	TGTGCCAGCAGCTTAAGGCCAGCGGGAGGAGAGACCCAGTACTTC	CASSLRPAGGETQYF
TRBD1	.	TRBV5-5	TRBJ2-5	TGTGCCAGCAGCCCGAGGGGACAGGTGAAGGAGACCCAGTACTTC	CASSPRGQVKETQYF
.	.	TRBV28	TRBJ1-2	TGTGCCAGCACCGTACCAGGGGCCCCCTATGGCTACACCTTC	CASTVPGAPYGYTF
TRBD1	.	TRBV28	TRBJ2-6	TGTGCCAGCAGTCTATCAGGGGGTGGGGCCAACGTCCTGACTTTC	CASSLSGGGANVLTF
.	once	TRBV5-1	TRBJ2-3	TGCGCCAGCAGCCCTTCTTCTAGTTCTGGCACAGATACGCAGTATTTT	CASSPSSSSGTDTQYF
TRBD1	.	TRBV11-2	TRBJ1-5	TGTGCCAGCAGCTCTCAGGGGGGCAATCAGCCCCAGCATTTT	CASSSQGGNQPQHF
.	once	TRBV7-2	TRBJ2-3	TGTGCCAGCAGCTTAGCCGGGTCTTTGTATACGCAGTATTTT	CASSLAGSLYTQYF
TRBD1	.	TRBV5-5	TRBJ2-5	TGTGCCAGCAGCCAGACAGGGAGAGAGACCCAGTACTTC	CASSQTGRETQYF
.	.	TRBV11-2	TRBJ2-1	TGTGCCAGCAGCTCCGCACCGGGGGTTTACAATGAGCAGTTCTTC	CASSSAPGVYNEQFF
.	.	TRBV24-1	TRBJ2-2	TGTGCCACCAGGGAGACAGGTAGCAACACCGGGGAGCTGTTTTTT	CATRETGSNTGELFF
TRBD1	.	TRBV5-1	TRBJ1-2	TGCGCCAGCAGCCTCCAACAGGGGGCGAACGGCTACACCTTC	CASSLQQGANGYTF